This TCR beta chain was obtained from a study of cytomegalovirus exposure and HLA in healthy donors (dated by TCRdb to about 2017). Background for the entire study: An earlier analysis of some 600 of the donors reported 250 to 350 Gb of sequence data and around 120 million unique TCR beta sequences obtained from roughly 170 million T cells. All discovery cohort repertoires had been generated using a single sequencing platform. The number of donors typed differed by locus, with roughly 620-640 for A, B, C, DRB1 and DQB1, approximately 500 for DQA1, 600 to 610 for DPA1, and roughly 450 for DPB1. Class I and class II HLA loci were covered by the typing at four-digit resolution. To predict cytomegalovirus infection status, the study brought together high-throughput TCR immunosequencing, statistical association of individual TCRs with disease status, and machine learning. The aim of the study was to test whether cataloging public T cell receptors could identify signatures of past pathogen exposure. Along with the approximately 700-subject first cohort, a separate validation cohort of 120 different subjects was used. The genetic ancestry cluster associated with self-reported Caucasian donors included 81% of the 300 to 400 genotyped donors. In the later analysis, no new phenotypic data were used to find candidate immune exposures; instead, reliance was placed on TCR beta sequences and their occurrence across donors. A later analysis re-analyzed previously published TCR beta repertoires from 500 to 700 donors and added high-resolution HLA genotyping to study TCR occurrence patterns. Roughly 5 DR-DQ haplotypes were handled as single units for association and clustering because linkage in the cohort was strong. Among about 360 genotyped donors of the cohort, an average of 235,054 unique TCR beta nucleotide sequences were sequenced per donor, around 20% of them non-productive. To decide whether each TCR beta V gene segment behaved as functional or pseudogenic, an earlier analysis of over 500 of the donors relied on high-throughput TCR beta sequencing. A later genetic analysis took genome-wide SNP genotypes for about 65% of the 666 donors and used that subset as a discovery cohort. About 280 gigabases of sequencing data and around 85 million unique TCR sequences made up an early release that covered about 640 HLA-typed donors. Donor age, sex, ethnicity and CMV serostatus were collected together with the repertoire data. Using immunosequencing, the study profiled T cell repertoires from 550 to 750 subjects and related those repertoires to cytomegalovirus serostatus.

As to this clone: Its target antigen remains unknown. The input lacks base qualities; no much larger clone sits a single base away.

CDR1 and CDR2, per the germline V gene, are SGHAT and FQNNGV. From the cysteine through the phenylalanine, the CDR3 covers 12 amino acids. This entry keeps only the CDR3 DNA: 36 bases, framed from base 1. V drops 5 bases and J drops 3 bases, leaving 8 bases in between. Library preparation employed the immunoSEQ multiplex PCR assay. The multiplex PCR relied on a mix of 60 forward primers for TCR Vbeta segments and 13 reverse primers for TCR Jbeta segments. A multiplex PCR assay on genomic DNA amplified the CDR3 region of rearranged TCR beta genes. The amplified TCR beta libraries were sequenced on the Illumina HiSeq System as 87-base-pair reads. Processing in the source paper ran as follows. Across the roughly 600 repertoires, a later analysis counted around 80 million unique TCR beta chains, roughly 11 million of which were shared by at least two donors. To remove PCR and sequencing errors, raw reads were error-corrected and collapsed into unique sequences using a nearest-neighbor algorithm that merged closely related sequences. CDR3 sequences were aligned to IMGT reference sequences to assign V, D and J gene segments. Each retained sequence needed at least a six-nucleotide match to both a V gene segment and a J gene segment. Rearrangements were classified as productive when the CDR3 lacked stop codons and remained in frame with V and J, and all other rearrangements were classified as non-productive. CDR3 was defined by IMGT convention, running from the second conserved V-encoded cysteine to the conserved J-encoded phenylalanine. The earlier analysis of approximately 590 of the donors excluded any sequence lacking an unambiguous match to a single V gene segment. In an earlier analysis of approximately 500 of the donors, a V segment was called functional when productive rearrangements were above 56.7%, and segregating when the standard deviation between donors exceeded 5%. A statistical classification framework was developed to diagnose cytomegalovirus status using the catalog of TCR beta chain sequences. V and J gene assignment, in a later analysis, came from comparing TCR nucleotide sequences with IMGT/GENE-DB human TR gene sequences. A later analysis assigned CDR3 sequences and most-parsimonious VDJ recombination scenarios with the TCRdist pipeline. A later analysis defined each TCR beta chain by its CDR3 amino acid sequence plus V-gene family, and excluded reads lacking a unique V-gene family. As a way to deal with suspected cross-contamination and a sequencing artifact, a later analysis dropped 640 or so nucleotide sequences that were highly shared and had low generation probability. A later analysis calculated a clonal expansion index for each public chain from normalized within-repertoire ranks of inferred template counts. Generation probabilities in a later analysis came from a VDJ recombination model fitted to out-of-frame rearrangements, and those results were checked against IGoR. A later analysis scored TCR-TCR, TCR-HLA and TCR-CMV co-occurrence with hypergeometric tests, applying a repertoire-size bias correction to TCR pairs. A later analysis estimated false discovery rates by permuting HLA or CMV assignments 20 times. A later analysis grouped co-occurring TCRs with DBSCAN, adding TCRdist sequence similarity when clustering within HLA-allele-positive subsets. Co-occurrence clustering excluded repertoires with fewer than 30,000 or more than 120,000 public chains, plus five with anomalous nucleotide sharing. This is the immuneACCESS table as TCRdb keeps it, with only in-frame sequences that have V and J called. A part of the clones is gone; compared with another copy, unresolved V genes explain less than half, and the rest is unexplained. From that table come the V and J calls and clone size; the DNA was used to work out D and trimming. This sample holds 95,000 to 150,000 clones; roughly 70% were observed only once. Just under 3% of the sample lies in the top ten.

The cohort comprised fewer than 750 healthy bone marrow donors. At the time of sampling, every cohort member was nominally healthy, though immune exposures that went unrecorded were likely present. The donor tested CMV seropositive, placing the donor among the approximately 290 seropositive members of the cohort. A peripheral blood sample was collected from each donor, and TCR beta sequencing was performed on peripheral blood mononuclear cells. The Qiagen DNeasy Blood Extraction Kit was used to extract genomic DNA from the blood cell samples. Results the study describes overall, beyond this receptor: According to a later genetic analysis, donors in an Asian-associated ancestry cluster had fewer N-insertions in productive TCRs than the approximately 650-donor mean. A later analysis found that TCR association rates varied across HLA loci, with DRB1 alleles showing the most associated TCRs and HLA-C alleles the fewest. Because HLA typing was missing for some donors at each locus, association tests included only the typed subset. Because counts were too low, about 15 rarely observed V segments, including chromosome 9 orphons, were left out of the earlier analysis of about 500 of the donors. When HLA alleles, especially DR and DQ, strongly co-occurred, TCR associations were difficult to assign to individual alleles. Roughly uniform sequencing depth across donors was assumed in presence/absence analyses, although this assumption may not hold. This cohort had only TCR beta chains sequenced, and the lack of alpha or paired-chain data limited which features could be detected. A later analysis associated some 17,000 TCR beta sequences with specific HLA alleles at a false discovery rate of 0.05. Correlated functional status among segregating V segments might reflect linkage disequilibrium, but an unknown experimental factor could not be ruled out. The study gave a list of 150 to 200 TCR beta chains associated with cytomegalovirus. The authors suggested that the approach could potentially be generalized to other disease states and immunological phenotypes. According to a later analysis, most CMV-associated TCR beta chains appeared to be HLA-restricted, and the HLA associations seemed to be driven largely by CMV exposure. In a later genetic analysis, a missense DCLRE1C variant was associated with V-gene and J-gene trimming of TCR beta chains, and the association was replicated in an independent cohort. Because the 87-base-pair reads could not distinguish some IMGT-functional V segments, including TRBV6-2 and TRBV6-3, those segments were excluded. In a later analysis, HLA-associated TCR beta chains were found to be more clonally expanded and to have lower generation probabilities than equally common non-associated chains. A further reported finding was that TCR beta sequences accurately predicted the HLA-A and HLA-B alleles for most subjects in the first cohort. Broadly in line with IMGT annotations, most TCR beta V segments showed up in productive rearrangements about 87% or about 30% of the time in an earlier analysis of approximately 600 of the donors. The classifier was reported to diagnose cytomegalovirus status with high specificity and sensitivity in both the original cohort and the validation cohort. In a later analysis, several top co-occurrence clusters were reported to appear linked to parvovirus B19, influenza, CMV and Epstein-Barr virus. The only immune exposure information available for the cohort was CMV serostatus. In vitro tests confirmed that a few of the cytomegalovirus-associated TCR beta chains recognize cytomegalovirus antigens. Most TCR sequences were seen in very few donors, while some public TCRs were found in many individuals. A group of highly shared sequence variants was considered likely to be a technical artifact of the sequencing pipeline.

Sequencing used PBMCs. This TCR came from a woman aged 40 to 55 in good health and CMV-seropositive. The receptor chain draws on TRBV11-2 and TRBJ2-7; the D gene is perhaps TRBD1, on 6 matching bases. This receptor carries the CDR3 CASSPQGYEQYF. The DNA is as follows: TGTGCCAGCAGCCCACAGGGCTACGAGCAGTACTTC.